This T cell receptor beta chain was captured in a study of blood T cells in healthy people across ages. Overall study findings and caveats: Among long-lived donors, naive CD4+ cells were more numerous and diversity higher than in aged donors. As age increased, TCR beta diversity per million T cells fell in a roughly linear fashion.

Germline CDR1 reads ENHRY; CDR2 reads SYGVKD. V trimming: 4 bases; J trimming: 0 bases; junction bases outside the gene matches: 11. The CDR3 consists of 17 residues. Per individual sample, total RNA of at least 6 micrograms was extracted. A word on this clonotype: Antigen: not known.

A second roughly 6 to 12 cycle PCR used barcoded and J-beta primers. TCRdb processed the 5' RACE reads anew with MiXCR; each CDR3 protein has one entry. The data hold around 1,900,000 distinct CDR3 sequences, with about two fifths observed a single time. The chain links TRBV10-3 to TRBJ2-7; 8 bases are a match to TRBD1. This receptor was obtained from a human donor in good health. Sequencing was performed on blood. The CDR3 DNA sequence: TGTGCCATCAGTGTGAATCATGGACAGGGATTCTCCTACGAGCAGTACTTC. Amino acids: CAISVNHGQGFSYEQYF.